This record covers a single T cell receptor (beta chain). Its binding antigen is unknown. Base quality data are lacking; no much larger clone is found one base away. PBMC libraries used mostly approximately 480 ng of input genomic DNA for deep sequencing, with six replicates per sample. The immunoSEQ hsTCRbeta kit was used to prepare TCRbeta libraries according to the manufacturer's instructions. The completed libraries were mixed into a single pool at 3 nM, then sequenced with an Illumina NovaSeq 6000 S4 flow cell. For the original study's pipeline: The immunoSEQ Analyzer handled quality control and preprocessing of the raw data. The analysis was restricted to productive rearrangements, with each unique CDR3 amino acid sequence defining a clonotype. Using the R package tcR, the researchers computed the Gini-Simpson index as their estimate of repertoire clonality. Student's t test was used to compare Gini indices, while Pearson correlation assessed associations with tumor size change. TCRdb retrieved this table from immuneACCESS and kept in-frame rearrangements only. Not all clones are present; in checked studies, unresolved V genes account for under half, and no reason is known for the remainder. The DNA gave D and trimming, while V, J and clone size come from that table. The table for this sample lists 60,000 to 75,000 clones; around four fifths of them were counted only once. The ten largest clones add up to about 3.4% of the sample.

This sample is part of a study of neoadjuvant anti-PD-1 for oral cavity cancer (dated by TCRdb to 2020 to 2022). Background on the whole study: Before curative-intent surgical resection, most patients were given three to four biweekly doses of nivolumab at 3 mg/kg. Patients without progression received a fourth nivolumab dose around day 43 and underwent definitive surgical resection on days 50-56. Under RECIST 1.1, a patient counted as a responder if showing complete response, partial response or stable disease, and as a non-responder if showing progression. A roughly 33% response rate was observed in the parent correlative cohort, in which about a dozen patients were included.

The intended sense of this specimen's time point label: before neoadjuvant nivolumab. Patients had been newly diagnosed with stage II-IVA oral cavity squamous cell carcinoma, and no prior systemic or radiation treatment had been given to the patients. The cohort consisted of patients with HPV-negative, locally advanced oral cavity squamous cell carcinoma. Peripheral blood mononuclear cells were analyzed directly and were not maintained or expanded in culture. Samples came from a longitudinal correlative study of a single-arm phase II trial of neoadjuvant nivolumab in oral cavity squamous cell carcinoma. Genomic DNA-based TCRbeta sequencing was performed on subject-matched pre- and post-treatment PBMCs and tumors from three responders and three non-responders. Peripheral blood mononuclear cells were collected before nivolumab treatment and were collected again after treatment, at the time of surgery. The Maxwell RSC DNA from Cells kit was used to isolate genomic DNA from PBMCs.

CDR1 and CDR2 were assigned from the germline V gene (reference sequence) as SGHNT and YYREEE. V is trimmed back by 4 bases and J by 10 bases, and the junction contains 6 bases that no gene match accounts for. Spanning cysteine to phenylalanine, the CDR3 consists of 15 amino acids. The only DNA kept is the CDR3, 45 bases in frame from the first base. Overall study outcomes, separate from this receptor: After neoadjuvant nivolumab, significantly higher T cell clonality (Gini index) was found within PBMCs in non-responders than in responders. Higher pretreatment blood Treg/Th17 ratios correlated with both higher pretreatment blood TCRbeta clonality and lower post-treatment tumor TCRbeta clonality. The TCR analyses had only a few patients in each response group, and the authors called for validation in larger cohorts.

The specimen was PBMCs, collected before nivolumab (anti-PD-1) treatment. Rearrangement joined TRBV5-4 to TRBJ2-2; 14 nucleotides in the junction match TRBD2. This TCR was sampled from a person aged 35 to 85 with oral cavity squamous cell carcinoma. The DNA sequence follows: TGTGCCAGCAGCGCCGGGACTAGCGGGAGTTCGGAGCTGTTTTTT. The encoded protein is CASSAGTSGSSELFF.